A selection of T cell receptor beta chains follows, all from one sample in a study of blood T cells in healthy people across ages. Via MiXCR, TCRdb re-called the 5' RACE reads, giving one row per CDR3 protein. Here the sample spans approximately 760,000 distinct CDR3 sequences, around a quarter being singletons. The same data also went into a second study, on T cells of mothers and their children.

The sample comprised blood. These receptors all stem from a boy younger than 18 in good health. Each CDR3 is given without its conserved first and last residue.

V: TRBV6-4
J: TRBJ2-1
CDR3: ASSDGSYNEQF

V: TRBV14
J: TRBJ2-7
CDR3: ASSHGAYEQY

V: TRBV5-4
J: TRBJ2-3
CDR3: ASTGRGSDTQY

V: TRBV20-1
J: TRBJ2-5
CDR3: SARGRGQVQETQY

V: TRBV7-8
J: TRBJ2-7
CDR3: ASSLTQGDASYEQY

V: TRBV20-1
J: TRBJ1-4
CDR3: SALDPPTNEKLS

V: TRBV6-2/TRBV6-3
J: TRBJ2-7
CDR3: ASSHLAGSYEQY

V: TRBV9
J: TRBJ1-2
CDR3: ASSVEAGGDLYGYT

V: TRBV2
J: TRBJ2-7
CDR3: ASSVLRNYEQY

V: TRBV2
J: TRBJ2-4
CDR3: ASSGGLAKNIQY

V: TRBV24-1
J: TRBJ1-2
CDR3: ATSDYRGNYGYT

V: TRBV7-9
J: TRBJ2-3
CDR3: ASSWWGQGRPKDTQY

V: TRBV5-1
J: TRBJ2-1
CDR3: ASSLAIGVEEQF

V: TRBV7-9
J: TRBJ1-2
CDR3: ASSLGGAQNYGYT

V: TRBV29-1
J: TRBJ2-3
CDR3: SVGPALTDTQY

V: TRBV7-9
J: TRBJ2-4
CDR3: ASSLEASGPKNIQY

V: TRBV7-6
J: TRBJ2-5
CDR3: ASSPTGTGVRETQY

V: TRBV20-1
J: TRBJ2-7
CDR3: SAEARQEALREQY

V: TRBV4-3
J: TRBJ2-2
CDR3: ASSQDPQNTGELF